This TCR beta chain comes out of a study of T cell changes during pregnancy in multiple sclerosis (dated by TCRdb to about 2019). Describing the broader study: Changes in the T cell repertoire over the course of pregnancy were examined in this study in women with multiple sclerosis.

The library relied on the immunoSEQ multiplex PCR assay. Imported from immuneACCESS, the table was reduced by TCRdb to in-frame sequences with V and J called. These copies leave out some clones; in studies compared against another copy, an unresolved V gene accounts for under half, and the cause of the remainder is not known. This sample holds tens of thousands of clones; approximately 90% were observed only once. Over 0.95% of the sample comes from the top ten. According to the germline V gene (reference sequence), CDR1 reads MNHEY and CDR2 reads SMNVEV. Spanning cysteine to phenylalanine, the CDR3 consists of 18 amino acids. CDR3 DNA is the only sequence kept; it has 54 bases, read in frame from the first base. V is cut back by 10 bases and J by 0 bases, with 14 bases in the junction unmatched. About this clone itself: This receptor's antigen is unknown. One base away there is no much larger clone; base qualities are not given.

The chain uses TRBV27 and TRBJ2-1, with TRBD2 matching 11 junction bases. The TCR comes from a female donor with multiple sclerosis, enrolled in a pregnancy study. The material was peripheral blood, obtained before pregnancy. The sequenced DNA: TGTGCCATCGCCGGGACTAGCGGAACGATAGGCTCCTACAATGAGCAGTTCTTC. Its coded protein is CAIAGTSGTIGSYNEQFF.